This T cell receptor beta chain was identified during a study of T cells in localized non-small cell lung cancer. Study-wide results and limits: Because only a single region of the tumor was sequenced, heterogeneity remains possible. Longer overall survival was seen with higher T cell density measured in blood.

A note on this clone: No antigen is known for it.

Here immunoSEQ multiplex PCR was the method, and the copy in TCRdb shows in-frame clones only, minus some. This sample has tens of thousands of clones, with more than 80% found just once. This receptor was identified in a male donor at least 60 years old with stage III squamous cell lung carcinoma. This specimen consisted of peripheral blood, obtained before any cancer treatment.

The CDR3 DNA follows: TGTGCCAGCAGCTTGGGGGCTTCCTACGAGCAGTACTTC. This translates into CASSLGASYEQYF. The chain joins TRBV11-2 to TRBJ2-5; D might be TRBD1 (6 bases). The end of the DNA aligns better with TRBJ2-7, so the J call may be wrong. CDR1 is SGHAT, CDR2 FQNNGV, per germline. CDR3 length: 13 residues.